The present T cell receptor beta chain was sequenced within a study of blood T cell repertoires in COVID-19. About the research overall: Both acute and convalescent COVID-19 samples were obtained from the United States, Italy and Spain. PBMCs, B-cell-depleted T cells, or T cells provided the cDNA or gDNA that made up the material.

As processed by the authors: Cell counts per sample came from amplifying reference gene primers. The assay was immunoSEQ multiplex PCR, and TCRdb's table has in-frame clones only and misses some. That table supplies the V and J calls and clone size; D and trimming were determined from the DNA. The repertoire holds roughly 200,000 clones, with 85% as singletons. V was pared by 6 bases and J by 4 bases, with 14 bases between. The CDR3 totals 14 residues. Per the germline V gene, CDR1 is SGHRS and CDR2 is YFSETQ. The receptor was isolated from a woman aged 60 to 75 with acute or convalescent COVID-19. The chain is built from TRBV5-1 and TRBJ2-1; D is perhaps TRBD2 (5 bases). The sample comprised peripheral blood. CDR3 loop: CASKVGGGYNEQFF. The CDR3 DNA reads TGCGCCAGCAAGGTTGGCGGAGGATACAATGAGCAGTTCTTC.